The next 25 T cell receptor beta chains were all read from a single sample in a study of blood T cells in healthy people across ages. With a J-beta primer mix and a sample-barcoded 5' primer, a second PCR ran about 7 to 12 cycles. Each CDR3 protein is one row after TCRdb ran MiXCR on the 5' RACE reads. The sample contains 950,000 to 1,200,000 distinct CDR3 sequences, roughly two fifths of which appear only once. Sequencing used blood. These receptors all stem from a man younger than 35 in good health.

This clonotype has only one observation. The chain links TRBV4-2 to TRBJ1-4; the match to TRBD1 covers 11 bases. V dropped 1 base and J dropped 1; count of bases not matched to a gene: 5. The CDR3 extends over 18 amino acids. Germline V gene sequence: CDR1 LGHNA, CDR2 YNFKEQ. CDR3 protein: CASSQVGTGGITNEKLFF. In DNA, the CDR3 is TGTGCCAGCAGCCAAGTTGGGACAGGGGGAATAACTAATGAAAAACTGTTTTTT.

The V call is TRBV7-9, the J call TRBJ2-3; D not resolved. V lost 1 base and J 4 bases, leaving 15 bases between the germline ends. The CDR3 loop spans 16 amino acids. Looked up from germline, CDR1 is SEHNR and CDR2 is FQNEAQ (reference sequence). The CDR3, as DNA: TGTGCCAGCAGCTTAGGCGTCGGTCGGATACCAGATACGCAGTATTTT. Amino acid sequence: CASSLGVGRIPDTQYF.

This clonotype was observed a few times. The chain employs TRBV4-3 and TRBJ1-1; TRBD1 aligns across 9 bases. V shed 0 bases and J 1 base; nucleotides not matched to a gene: 3. Per germline, CDR1 LGHNA and CDR2 YSLEER. The CDR3 is 16 amino acids. As DNA, the CDR3 is TGCGCCAGCAGCCAAGATGACAGGGGGAGGAACACTGAAGCTTTCTTT. Its protein is CASSQDDRGRNTEAFF.

This clonotype was seen only a few times. The V and J genes are TRBV20-1 and TRBJ2-5; D not resolved. This CDR3 comprises 16 residues. Looked up from germline, CDR1 is DFQATT and CDR2 is SNEGSKA (reference sequence). Between the trimmed V and J ends, which lost 4 bases and 1 base, there was a span of 19 bases. The DNA for the CDR3 is TGCAGTGCTACAGAATCTAGTATCCGCTTCCAAGAGACCCAGTACTTC. The encoded protein is CSATESSIRFQETQYF.

J is TRBJ2-1 and V is TRBV4-3, with TRBD2 matching 12 bases. Judging by the DNA end, TRBJ2-7 fits better; the J call may be wrong. CDR1 is LGHNA, CDR2 YSLEER, per germline. The CDR3 has 17 amino acids. The CDR3, as DNA: TGCGCCAGCAGCCAAGTTCCTAGCGGGGGGGGTTACAATGAGCAGTACTTC. Translation gives CASSQVPSGGGYNEQYF.

The chain carries TRBV4-2 and TRBJ1-6; D uncertain. V lost 0 bases and J 7 bases, leaving 7 bases between the germline ends. The germline CDR1 and CDR2 sequences are LGHNA and YNFKEQ. CDR3 size: 14 residues. The CDR3 DNA sequence: TGTGCCAGCAGCCAAGAACAGTCAAATTCACCCCTCCACTTT. Protein product: CASSQEQSNSPLHF.

The chain combines TRBV24-1 with TRBJ2-1; D is perhaps TRBD1 or TRBD2 (6 bases each). The CDR3 is made up of 16 amino acids. The V end was cut by 1 base, the J end by 0 bases, with 9 bases between. The germline CDR1 and CDR2 sequences are KGHDR and SFDVKD. In DNA form, the CDR3 reads TGTGCCACCAGTGATTTCAGGGGAGGCTCCTACAATGAGCAGTTCTTC. It is translated as CATSDFRGGSYNEQFF.

This clonotype was counted between two and nine times. This chain uses TRBV5-4 with TRBJ1-1, with TRBD1 matching 7 bases. Germline CDR1 reads SGHNT; CDR2 reads YYREEE (reference sequence). Losses at the gene ends were 6 bases for V and 5 bases for J; bases not matched to a gene: 13. This CDR3 comprises 15 residues. DNA of the CDR3: TGTGCCAGCACCTCCCTTTGGGACAGAGGAACTGAAGCTTTCTTT. Protein: CASTSLWDRGTEAFF.

The chain recombines TRBV6-6 with TRBJ2-5; 9 bases agree with TRBD2. The CDR3 spans 15 residues. V lost 6 bases, J lost 2 bases, and 7 bases stayed unmatched. Germline lookup yields CDR1 MNHNY and CDR2 SVGAGI (reference sequence). The DNA for the CDR3 is TGTGCCAGCAGCACCGTCACTAGCGGGCAAGAGACCCAGTACTTC. Its translation is CASSTVTSGQETQYF.

This clonotype showed up just a few times. The chain recombines TRBV4-3 with TRBJ1-6; no reliable D call. Germline V lookup: CDR1 LGHNA, CDR2 YSLEER. Trimming cost V 0 bases and J 0 bases, with 9 bases left between them. CDR3 length equals 17 residues. For the CDR3, the DNA is TGCGCCAGCAGCCAAGATTCCGGGAGCTCCTATAATTCACCCCTCCACTTT. This gives the protein CASSQDSGSSYNSPLHF.

This clonotype appeared a single time. This chain links TRBV20-1 with TRBJ2-7; the D gene could be TRBD1 or TRBD2 (5 bases each). CDR3 size: 13 residues. Trimming stripped 4 bases from V and 3 bases from J, with 13 bases between. CDR1 DFQATT and CDR2 SNEGSKA come from the germline V gene (reference sequence). CDR3: CSAKVPGLYEQYF. The CDR3 DNA sequence: TGCAGTGCTAAGGTTCCGGGGCTCTACGAGCAGTACTTC.

The chain combines TRBV29-1 with TRBJ2-1; 12 nucleotides line up with TRBD2. Looked up from germline, CDR1 is SQVTM and CDR2 is ANQGSEA. There are 16 residues in the CDR3. The junction had 11 bases not matched to a gene; V was cut back by 8 bases and J by 3 bases. The CDR3 sequence: CSMGLRLAGVYNEQFF. Here the CDR3 DNA reads TGCAGCATGGGACTCCGACTAGCGGGGGTCTACAATGAGCAGTTCTTC.

Only a few counts were recorded for this clonotype. The rearrangement uses TRBV9 and TRBJ2-1; 8 nucleotides agree with TRBD1. V shed 3 bases, J shed 5 bases, and the junction held 13 bases outside the gene matches. CDR1 is SGDLS, CDR2 YYNGEE, per germline. This CDR3 is 17 amino acids long. CDR3: CASSEYHRGADHNEQFF. As DNA, the CDR3 is TGTGCCAGCAGCGAGTACCACAGGGGGGCAGATCACAATGAGCAGTTCTTC.

This clonotype was recorded at least ten times. The chain couples TRBV29-1 to TRBJ2-3, with 10 bases identical to TRBD2. The J segment lost 5 bases and the V segment lost 4 bases, leaving 3 bases of the junction unmatched. The V gene's germline CDR1 is SQVTM and CDR2 ANQGSEA. This CDR3 region has 13 residues. The CDR3 nucleotides are TGCAGCGTTGTAGCGGGGGGTCGAGATACGCAGTATTTT. Translated: CSVVAGGRDTQYF.

This clonotype has a count of ten or more. The chain uses TRBV6-5 and TRBJ2-1; D gene ambiguous. V lost 8 bases and J 8 bases, leaving 13 bases between the germline ends. Germline CDR1 is MNHEY and CDR2 is SVGAGI. This CDR3 is 12 amino acids long. CDR3: CASGDTVYEQFF. CDR3 DNA sequence: TGTGCCAGCGGCGACACGGTTTATGAGCAGTTCTTC.

This clonotype has a handful of counts. J is TRBJ1-1 and V is TRBV4-1, with 7 positions matching TRBD1. The CDR3 length is 16 residues. Germline CDR1 reads MGHRA; CDR2 reads YSYEKL. Germline trimming cut 2 bases from V and 6 bases from J; bases unmatched to any gene: 12. CDR3: CASSQIGGTVGAEAFF. CDR3 sequence (DNA): TGCGCCAGCAGCCAAATTGGGGGGACAGTGGGTGCTGAAGCTTTCTTT.

The rearrangement uses TRBV4-2 and TRBJ2-7; D remains unclear. The CDR3 consists of 14 residues. Trimming stripped 0 bases from V and 2 bases from J, with 8 bases between. CDR1 and CDR2 from the germline V gene are LGHNA and YNFKEQ. CDR3 nucleotide sequence: TGTGCCAGCAGCCAAGAAGTCCAGGCCTACGAGCAGTACTTC. Its protein is CASSQEVQAYEQYF.

V usage is TRBV20-1 and J usage is TRBJ1-2; 9 positions match TRBD1. The CDR3 length is 15 residues. The V gene's germline CDR1 is DFQATT and CDR2 SNEGSKA (reference sequence). V dropped 6 bases and J dropped 2; count of bases not matched to a gene: 10. The CDR3 here is CSATTLDRGNYGYTF. The CDR3 nucleotides are TGCAGTGCGACGACCCTGGACAGGGGCAACTATGGCTACACCTTC.

This sequence joins TRBV7-2 and TRBJ2-5; D gene uncertain. The CDR3 totals 12 residues. Germline V gene sequence: CDR1 SGHTA, CDR2 FQGNSA. The germline V and J ends were trimmed by 6 bases and 11 bases, with 16 bases remaining between them. Here the CDR3 reads CASSRSRNEQYF. In DNA form, the CDR3 reads TGTGCCAGCAGTCGTAGTAGAAATGAGCAGTACTTC.

The gene calls are TRBV10-3 and TRBJ1-5; a possible D gene is TRBD1 (6 bases). Germline V gene data show CDR1 as ENHRY and CDR2 as SYGVKD. V was cut by 2 bases and J by 6 bases, with 11 bases left in between. The CDR3 runs to 14 residues. The CDR3 DNA reads as TGTGCCATCAGTGAGGAAAGAGGGGGTCAGCCCCAGCATTTT. As protein: CAISEERGGQPQHF.

The gene calls are TRBV4-1 and TRBJ2-3; the D call may be TRBD1 or TRBD2 (6 bases each). Germline CDR1 MGHRA, CDR2 YSYEKL. V lost 1 base and J lost 4, with 15 bases in between. The CDR3 consists of 16 residues. The CDR3 nucleotides are TGCGCCAGCAGCCAAGTGGTGGGGGGCATCGCAGATACGCAGTATTTT. This sequence encodes CASSQVVGGIADTQYF.

This clonotype was counted at least ten times. This chain uses TRBV7-2 with TRBJ2-3; 9 bases align to TRBD1. CDR3 length: 15 residues. Germline-derived CDR1 and CDR2 are SGHTA and FQGNSA. J lost 3 bases, V lost 0 bases, and 1 base had no gene match. CDR3 in amino acids: CASSLAGTGTDTQYF. Written as DNA, the CDR3 is TGTGCCAGCAGCTTAGCCGGGACAGGGACAGATACGCAGTATTTT.

This chain uses TRBV7-9 with TRBJ1-3; D is unclear. The CDR3 runs 13 residues. Between the trimmed V and J ends, which lost 5 bases and 3 bases, there was a span of 8 bases. From germline, CDR1 is SEHNR and CDR2 FQNEAQ (reference sequence). As DNA, the CDR3 is TGTGCCAGCAGCGTGGGAGTTGGAAACACCATATATTTT. This gives the protein CASSVGVGNTIYF.

V is TRBV29-1 and J is TRBJ1-1; D uncertain. From germline, CDR1 is SQVTM and CDR2 ANQGSEA. This CDR3 contains 11 residues. V lost 6 bases to trimming and J lost 1 base, with 6 bases between them. This CDR3 reads CSVHQNTEAFF. For the CDR3, the DNA is TGCAGCGTACACCAGAACACTGAAGCTTTCTTT.

This clonotype was counted a few times. The chain carries TRBV27 and TRBJ2-3; 10 bases are shared with TRBD2. V shed 5 bases, J shed 6 bases, and the junction held 8 bases outside the gene matches. CDR3 size: 15 residues. CDR1 is MNHEY and CDR2 is SMNVEV in the germline V gene (reference sequence). CDR3 coding DNA: TGTGCCAGCAGTACCGCGACTAGCGGGCAGGATACGCAGTATTTT. Protein sequence: CASSTATSGQDTQYF.